This T cell receptor beta chain was recorded in a study of a mutant IDH1 vaccine in newly diagnosed glioma. Study at large: Across weeks 1, 3, 5, 7, 11, 15, 19 and 23, patients received a vaccination each time, eight in all. Patients previously underwent radiotherapy, temozolomide, or both, and most underwent both.

Study conclusions and caveats: Vaccination induced immune responses in about 92% of patients.

This clone was detected only once. Its antigen is currently unknown. The table came from immunoSEQ multiplex PCR; TCRdb's copy has only in-frame clones and leaves some out. The table has 60,000 or so clones, approximately 82% seen once. The time point denotes: week 5, during vaccination. One vaccine dose held 300 ug of mutant IDH1 20-mer peptide and came with topical imiquimod. New IDH1-mutant, ATRX-lost WHO grade 3 or 4 astrocytomas occurred in donors. Germline assignment: CDR1 LNHDA and CDR2 SQIVND (reference sequence). CDR3 size: 16 residues. V lost 1 base to trimming and J lost 2 bases, with 14 bases between them.

The chain employs TRBV19 and TRBJ2-5; weak D call: TRBD2 (5 bases). Sequencing was performed on PBMCs, taken from a glioma patient whose treatment included an IDH1 peptide vaccine. This clonotype was obtained from a woman aged 18 to 35 with glioma. Some clones in this sample may be carry-over from other donors' samples. The CDR3 region is CASSIGFRSGQETQYF. The CDR3 nucleotides read TGTGCCAGTAGTATAGGGTTCCGGAGCGGACAAGAGACCCAGTACTTC. The whole variable domain, remainder taken from reference TRBV19 and TRBJ2-5, is DGGITQSPKYLFRKEGQNVTLSCEQNLNHDAMYWYRQDPGQGLRLIYYSQIVNDFQKGDIAEGYSVSREKKESFPLTVTSAQKNPTAFYLCASSIGFRSGQETQYFGPGTRLLVL.